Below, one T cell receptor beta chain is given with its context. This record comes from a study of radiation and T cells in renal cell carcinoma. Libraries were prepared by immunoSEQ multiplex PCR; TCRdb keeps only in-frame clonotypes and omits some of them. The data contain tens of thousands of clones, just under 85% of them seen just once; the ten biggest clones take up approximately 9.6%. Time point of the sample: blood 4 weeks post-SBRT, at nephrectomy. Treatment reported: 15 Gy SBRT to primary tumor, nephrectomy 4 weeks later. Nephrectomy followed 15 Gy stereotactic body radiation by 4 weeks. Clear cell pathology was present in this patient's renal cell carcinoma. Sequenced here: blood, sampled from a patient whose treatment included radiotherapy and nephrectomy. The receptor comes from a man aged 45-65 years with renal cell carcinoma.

CDR3 coding DNA: TGTGCCTCGCGGAGCAGGGACACAGATACGCAGTATTTT. Translating gives CASRSRDTDTQYF. The chain has TRBV6-4 and TRBJ2-3; weak D call: TRBD1 (5 bases). This CDR3 region has 13 residues. In germline, CDR1 is MRHNA, CDR2 SNTAGT. Trimming removed 11 bases from V and 2 bases from J, with 14 bases in between.